Many counts were recorded for the clone carrying this T cell receptor beta chain. Its antigen is currently unknown. V lost 7 bases, J lost 3 bases, and 7 bases stayed unmatched. Germline values: CDR1 SQVTM, CDR2 ANQGSEA. The length of the CDR3 is 13 residues. TCRdb redid the calling of the 5' RACE reads with MiXCR, one entry per CDR3 protein. The data show about 510,000 distinct CDR3 sequences, with approximately 5.3% seen just once and around 3.6% held by the top ten. The sample originates from a study of CD8 T cells in ankylosing spondylitis. Points from the study as a whole: Peripheral blood held disease-linked clones only at relatively low frequency, and these were CD8+. Seven to nine highly homologous variants formed a TCR beta motif that appeared characteristic of ankylosing spondylitis blood.

The source of this sequence is a male donor with ankylosing spondylitis. Sequenced: blood, either unsorted or a sorted T cell fraction (not recorded which). The chain has TRBV29-1 and TRBJ1-2, with 8 bases aligning to TRBD1. The CDR3 loop is CSASTGADYGYTF. For the CDR3, the DNA is TGCAGCGCCTCGACAGGGGCGGACTATGGCTACACCTTC. The full variable domain, with the rest looked up from reference TRBV29-1 and TRBJ1-2, is SAVISQKPSRDICQRGTSLTIQCQVDSQVTMMFWYRQQPGQSLTLIATANQGSEATYESGFVIDKFPISRPNLTFSTLTVSNMSPEDSSIYLCSASTGADYGYTFGSGTRLTVV.